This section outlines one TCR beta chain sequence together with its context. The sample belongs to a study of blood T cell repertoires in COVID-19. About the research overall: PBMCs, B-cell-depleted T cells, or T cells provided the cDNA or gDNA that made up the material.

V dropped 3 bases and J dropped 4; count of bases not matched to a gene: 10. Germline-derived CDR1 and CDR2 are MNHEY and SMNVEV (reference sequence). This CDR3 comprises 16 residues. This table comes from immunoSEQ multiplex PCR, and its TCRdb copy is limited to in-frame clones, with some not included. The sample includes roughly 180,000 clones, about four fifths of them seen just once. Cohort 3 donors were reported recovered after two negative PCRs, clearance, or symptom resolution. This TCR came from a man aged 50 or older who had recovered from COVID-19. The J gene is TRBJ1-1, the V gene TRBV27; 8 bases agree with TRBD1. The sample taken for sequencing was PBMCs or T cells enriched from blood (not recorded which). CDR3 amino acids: CASSLTGAELGTEAFF. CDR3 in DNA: TGTGCCAGCAGTTTGACAGGGGCAGAATTGGGCACTGAAGCTTTCTTT.